The clone carrying this T cell receptor beta chain was counted at least ten times. Its target is not known. Samples came from axillary lymph nodes draining the breast cancer. TCRdb itself ran the multiplex PCR reads through MiXCR, one entry per CDR3 protein. The table includes approximately 100,000 distinct CDR3 sequences, about 20% detected once. These data originate in a study of breast tumors, draining lymph nodes, adjacent tissues. Study results and caveats: Most tumor T cells seemingly derive from lymph node, then expand in tumor.

CDR1 and CDR2 (germline): ENHRY, SYGVKD. The CDR3 contains 18 residues. V was cut by 2 bases and J by 2 bases, with 19 bases left in between. The source is a female donor with breast cancer. Some clones in this sample may be carry-over from other donors' samples. The chain joins TRBV10-3 to TRBJ2-1; D tentatively reads TRBD1 or TRBD2 (6 bases each). Sequencing was performed on axillary lymph node tissue. The CDR3: CAISERGIGGVTYNEQFF. CDR3 in DNA: TGTGCCATCAGTGAGAGGGGGATTGGAGGGGTGACCTACAATGAGCAGTTCTTC.